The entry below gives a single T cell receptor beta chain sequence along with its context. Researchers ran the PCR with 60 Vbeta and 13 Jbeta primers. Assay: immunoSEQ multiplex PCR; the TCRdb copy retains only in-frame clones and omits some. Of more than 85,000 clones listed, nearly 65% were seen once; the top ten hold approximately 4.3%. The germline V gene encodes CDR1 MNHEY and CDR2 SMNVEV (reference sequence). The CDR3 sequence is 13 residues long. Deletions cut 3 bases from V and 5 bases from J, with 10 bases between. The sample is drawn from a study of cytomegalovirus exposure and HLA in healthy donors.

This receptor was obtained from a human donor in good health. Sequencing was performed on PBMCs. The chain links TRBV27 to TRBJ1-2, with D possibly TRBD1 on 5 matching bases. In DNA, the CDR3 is TGTGCCAGCAGTTTTAAGGGGCGGTATGGCTACACCTTC. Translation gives CASSFKGRYGYTF.